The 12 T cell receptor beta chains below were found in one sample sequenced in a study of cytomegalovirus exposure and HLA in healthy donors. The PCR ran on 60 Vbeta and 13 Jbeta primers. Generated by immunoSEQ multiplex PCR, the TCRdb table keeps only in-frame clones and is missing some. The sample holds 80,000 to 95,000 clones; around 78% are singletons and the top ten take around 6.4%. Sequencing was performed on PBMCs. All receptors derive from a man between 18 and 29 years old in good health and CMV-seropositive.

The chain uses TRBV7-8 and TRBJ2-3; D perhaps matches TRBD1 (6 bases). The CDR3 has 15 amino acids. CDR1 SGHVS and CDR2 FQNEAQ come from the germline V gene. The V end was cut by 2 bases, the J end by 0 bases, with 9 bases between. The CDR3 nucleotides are TGTGCCAGCAGCTTAAGAACAGGGAGCACAGATACGCAGTATTTT. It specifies CASSLRTGSTDTQYF.

The DNA of the CDR3 is TGTGCCAGCAGCTTACAGACAGGGTTGTGGGCTGGCTACACCTTC. This sequence encodes CASSLQTGLWAGYTF. The J gene is TRBJ1-2, the V gene TRBV5-6; 7 nucleotides match TRBD1. The CDR3 is 15 residues long. Trimming took 2 bases from V and 7 from J; bases not matched to a gene: 11. Germline loops: CDR1 SGHDT, CDR2 YYEEEE.

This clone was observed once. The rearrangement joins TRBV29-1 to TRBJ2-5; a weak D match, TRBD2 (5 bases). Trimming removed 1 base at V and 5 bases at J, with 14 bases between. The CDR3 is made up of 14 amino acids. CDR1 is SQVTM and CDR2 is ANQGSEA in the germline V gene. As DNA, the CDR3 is TGCAGCGTTGAAGGCCTGGTAGGAGGCGAGACCCAGTACTTC. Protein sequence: CSVEGLVGGETQYF. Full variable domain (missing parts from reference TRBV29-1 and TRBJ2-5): SAVISQKPSRDICQRGTSLTIQCQVDSQVTMMFWYRQQPGQSLTLIATANQGSEATYESGFVIDKFPISRPNLTFSTLTVSNMSPEDSSIYLCSVEGLVGGETQYFGPGTRLLVL.

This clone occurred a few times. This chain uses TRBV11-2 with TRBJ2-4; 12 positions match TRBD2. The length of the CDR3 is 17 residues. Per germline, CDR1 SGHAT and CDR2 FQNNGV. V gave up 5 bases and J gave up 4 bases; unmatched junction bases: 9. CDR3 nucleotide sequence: TGTGCCAGCAGCGACAAATCCGGGACTAGCGGGAAAAACATTCAGTACTTC. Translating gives CASSDKSGTSGKNIQYF.

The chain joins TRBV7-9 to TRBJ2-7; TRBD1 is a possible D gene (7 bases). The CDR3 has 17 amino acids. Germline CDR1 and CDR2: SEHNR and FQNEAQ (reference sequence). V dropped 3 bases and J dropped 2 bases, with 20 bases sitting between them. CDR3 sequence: CASSFAPGGTDPYEQYF. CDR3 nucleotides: TGTGCCAGCAGCTTCGCCCCGGGCGGGACAGACCCCTACGAGCAGTACTTC.

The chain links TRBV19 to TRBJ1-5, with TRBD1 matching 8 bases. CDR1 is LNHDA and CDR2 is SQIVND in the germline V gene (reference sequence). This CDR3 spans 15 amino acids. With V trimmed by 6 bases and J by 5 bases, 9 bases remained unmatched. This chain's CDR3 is CASRNAGQADQPQHF. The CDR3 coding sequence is TGTGCCAGTAGAAACGCGGGACAGGCAGATCAGCCCCAGCATTTT.

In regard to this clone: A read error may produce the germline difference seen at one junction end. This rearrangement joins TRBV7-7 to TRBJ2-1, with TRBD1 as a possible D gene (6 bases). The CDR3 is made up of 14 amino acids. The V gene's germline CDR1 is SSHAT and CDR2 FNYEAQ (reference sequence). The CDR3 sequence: CASSPFQGFNEQFF. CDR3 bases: TGTGCTAGCAGCCCCTTCCAGGGGTTCAATGAGCAGTTCTTC.

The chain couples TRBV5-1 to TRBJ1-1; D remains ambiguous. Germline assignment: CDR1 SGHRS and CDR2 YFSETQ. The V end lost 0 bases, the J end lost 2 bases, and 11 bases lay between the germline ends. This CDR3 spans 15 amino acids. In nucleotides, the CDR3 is TGCGCCAGCAGCTTGGTATTCGGGGTTAACACTGAAGCTTTCTTT. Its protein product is CASSLVFGVNTEAFF.

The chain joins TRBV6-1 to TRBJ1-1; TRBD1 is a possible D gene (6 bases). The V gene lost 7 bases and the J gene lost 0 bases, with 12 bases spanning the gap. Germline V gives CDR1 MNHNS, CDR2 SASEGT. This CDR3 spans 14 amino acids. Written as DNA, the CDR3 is TGTGCCAGCAAATTACAGGGAATGAACACTGAAGCTTTCTTT. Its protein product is CASKLQGMNTEAFF.

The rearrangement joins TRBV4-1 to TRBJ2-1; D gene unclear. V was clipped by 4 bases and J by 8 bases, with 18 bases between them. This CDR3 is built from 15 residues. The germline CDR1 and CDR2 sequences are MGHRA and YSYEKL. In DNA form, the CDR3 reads TGCGCCAGCAGCCCTCAACCCCGCAGTGTCGATGAGCAGTTCTTC. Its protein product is CASSPQPRSVDEQFF.

The CDR3 nucleotides read TGTGCCAGCAGCGTTGGACTTTCGAACACCGGGGAGCTGTTTTTT. Its translation: CASSVGLSNTGELFF. The chain has TRBV9 and TRBJ2-2; maybe TRBD2 (5 bases). CDR1 and CDR2 from the germline V gene are SGDLS and YYNGEE. The CDR3 totals 15 residues. Trimming removed 2 bases at V and 0 bases at J, with 8 bases between.

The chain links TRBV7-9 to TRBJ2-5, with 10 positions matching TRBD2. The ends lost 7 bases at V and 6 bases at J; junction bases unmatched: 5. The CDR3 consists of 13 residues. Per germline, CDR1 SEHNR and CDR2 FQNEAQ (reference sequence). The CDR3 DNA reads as TGTGCCAGCACCACTAGCGGGATCAAGACCCAGTACTTC. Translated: CASTTSGIKTQYF.